This is a list of T cell receptor beta chains from one sample in a study of regulatory T cells in long-lasting Graves disease. Each CDR3 protein gets one entry after TCRdb re-called the multiplex PCR reads with MiXCR. The repertoire consists of a few hundred thousand distinct CDR3 sequences, with around 20% occurring once and the leading ten covering roughly a quarter. The source was peripheral blood mononuclear cells (PBMCs), collected when the disease was refractory, from a patient treated with antithyroid drugs. The receptors derive from a female donor with Graves disease. CDR3s include the opening cysteine and the closing phenylalanine or tryptophan. The order of the fields is J gene, D gene, V gene, clone size, CDR3 protein, CDR3 DNA. D genes are given only for firm matches. A clone size is listed for some rows: how often the clone was seen (once, few, many), or a class if it is expanded.

>TRBJ1-1|.|TRBV29-1|.
CSVRVVGNTEAFF
TGCAGCGTCCGGGTGGTGGGGAACACTGAAGCTTTCTTT
>TRBJ1-1|TRBD1|TRBV30|few
CAWSVIGTGNAEAFF
TGTGCCTGGAGTGTAATTGGGACAGGGAACGCTGAAGCTTTCTTT
>TRBJ2-7|TRBD1|TRBV5-1|few
CASSWTGLDEQYF
TGCGCCAGCAGCTGGACAGGGTTGGACGAGCAGTACTTC
>TRBJ1-5|.|TRBV4-2|many
CASSQEVRQPQHF
TGTGCCAGCAGCCAAGAGGTACGTCAGCCCCAGCATTTT
>TRBJ2-5|.|TRBV20-1|few
CSARDYLAGLETQYF
TGCAGTGCTAGAGATTACCTAGCCGGGTTGGAGACCCAGTACTTC
>TRBJ2-2|TRBD1|TRBV11-3|few
CASSLETGGTTGELFF
TGTGCCAGCAGCTTAGAGACAGGGGGTACTACCGGGGAGCTGTTTTTT
>TRBJ1-1|.|TRBV20-1|.
CSARDRSRGQWAFF
TGCAGTGCTAGAGATCGCTCTAGGGGCCAGTGGGCTTTCTTT
>TRBJ1-2|.|TRBV18|.
CASSPRGFGNYGYTF
TGTGCCAGCTCCCCCAGGGGCTTTGGTAACTATGGCTACACCTTC
>TRBJ1-5|.|TRBV19|.
CASSIETAGTSNQPQHF
TGTGCCAGTAGTATTGAAACGGCAGGGACAAGCAATCAGCCCCAGCATTTT
>TRBJ2-2|TRBD2|TRBV6-2/TRBV6-3|.
CASSYILAGVSGELFF
TGTGCCAGCAGTTATATCCTAGCGGGAGTTTCCGGGGAGCTGTTTTTT
>TRBJ2-5|TRBD2|TRBV20-1|.
CSLDWAGREETQYF
TGCAGTCTTGACTGGGCAGGGAGGGAAGAGACCCAGTACTTC
>TRBJ2-7|.|TRBV7-2|many
CASSLVLEYEQYF
TGTGCCAGCAGCTTAGTCCTTGAATACGAGCAGTACTTC
>TRBJ2-5|.|TRBV5-6|few
CASSLGEGGRETQYF
TGTGCCAGCAGCCTAGGAGAAGGGGGTCGCGAGACCCAGTACTTC
>TRBJ2-7|.|TRBV12-3/TRBV12-4|.
CASKKMTGPYEQYF
TGTGCCAGCAAAAAAATGACGGGACCCTACGAGCAGTACTTC
>TRBJ2-5|TRBD1|TRBV20-1|few
CSARSLRDRVLETQYF
TGCAGTGCTAGATCCCTACGGGACAGGGTGTTAGAGACCCAGTACTTC
>TRBJ2-5|.|TRBV20-1|few
CSARDPKVTGIQETQYF
TGCAGTGCTAGAGATCCGAAAGTGACAGGTATCCAGGAGACCCAGTACTTC
>TRBJ1-5|.|TRBV2|many
CASSLSSGVQPQHF
TGTGCCAGCAGTCTCAGTTCAGGGGTTCAGCCCCAGCATTTT
>TRBJ2-5|TRBD2|TRBV20-1|few
CSAPSGSQTQYF
TGCAGTGCGCCCAGCGGGAGTCAGACCCAGTACTTC
>TRBJ2-5|TRBD1|TRBV7-3|few
CASARGLGETQYF
TGTGCCAGCGCGAGGGGGCTCGGGGAGACCCAGTACTTC
>TRBJ1-3|.|TRBV20-1|.
CSASKAGSLYGNTIYF
TGCAGTGCTAGTAAGGCAGGGTCGTTGTATGGAAACACCATATATTTT
>TRBJ2-6|.|TRBV20-1|.
CSASGSGANVLTF
TGCAGTGCTAGTGGCTCTGGGGCCAACGTCCTGACTTTC
>TRBJ1-5|.|TRBV7-2|.
CASSPRLGNSNQPQHF
TGTGCCAGCAGCCCCCGCTTGGGGAATAGCAATCAGCCCCAGCATTTT
>TRBJ2-3|TRBD1|TRBV2|.
CASSGDRGRKSTDTQYF
TGTGCCAGCAGCGGGGACAGGGGGCGAAAAAGCACAGATACGCAGTATTTT
>TRBJ1-5|TRBD1|TRBV27|many
CASSSGQAQHF
TGTGCCAGCAGTTCCGGACAGGCCCAGCATTTT
>TRBJ2-2|.|TRBV6-2/TRBV6-3|.
CASSYGGGDTGELFF
TGTGCCAGCAGTTACGGCGGGGGCGACACCGGGGAGCTGTTTTTT
>TRBJ1-1|.|TRBV18|.
CASSPRHREENTEAFF
TGTGCCAGCTCACCCCGACACAGGGAAGAGAACACTGAAGCTTTCTTT
>TRBJ2-2|.|TRBV9|.
CASSVTAQGTRTGELFF
TGTGCCAGCAGCGTTACGGCGCAGGGGACGCGCACCGGGGAGCTGTTTTTT
>TRBJ2-7|TRBD2|TRBV30|.
CAWSRIGLAGAYEQYF
TGTGCCTGGAGTAGGATCGGGCTAGCGGGGGCCTACGAGCAGTACTTC
>TRBJ2-2|TRBD1|TRBV12-3/TRBV12-4|.
CASRRTGAGTGELFF
TGTGCCAGCAGGCGAACAGGGGCCGGCACCGGGGAGCTGTTTTTT